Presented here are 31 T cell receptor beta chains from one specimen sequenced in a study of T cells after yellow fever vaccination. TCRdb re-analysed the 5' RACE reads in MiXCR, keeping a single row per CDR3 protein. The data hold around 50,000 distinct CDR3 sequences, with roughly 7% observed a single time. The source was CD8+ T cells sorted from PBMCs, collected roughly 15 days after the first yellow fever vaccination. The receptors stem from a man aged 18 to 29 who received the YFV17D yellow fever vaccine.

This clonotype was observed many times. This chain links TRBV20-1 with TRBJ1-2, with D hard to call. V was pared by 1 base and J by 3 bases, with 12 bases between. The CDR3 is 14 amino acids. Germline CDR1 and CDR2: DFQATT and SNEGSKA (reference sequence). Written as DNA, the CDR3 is TGCAGTGCTAGAGTAGGCTGGGAAGACTATGGCTACACCTTC. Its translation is CSARVGWEDYGYTF.

The CDR3 sequence is CASSQGGAVVNEQFF. DNA of the CDR3: TGCGCCAGCAGCCAAGGGGGGGCGGTGGTTAATGAGCAGTTCTTC. This rearrangement joins TRBV4-1 to TRBJ2-1, with D possibly called TRBD1 or TRBD2 (6 bases each). The V end lost 1 base, the J end lost 7 bases, and 14 bases lay between the germline ends. The CDR3 runs to 15 residues. Germline CDR1 is MGHRA and CDR2 is YSYEKL.

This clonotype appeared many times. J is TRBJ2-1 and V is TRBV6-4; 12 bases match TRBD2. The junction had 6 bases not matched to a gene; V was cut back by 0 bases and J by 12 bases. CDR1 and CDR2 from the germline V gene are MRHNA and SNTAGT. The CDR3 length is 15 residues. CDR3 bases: TGTGCCAGCAGTGACTCGACTAGCGGGGGCCTCGCGCAGTTCTTC. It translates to CASSDSTSGGLAQFF.

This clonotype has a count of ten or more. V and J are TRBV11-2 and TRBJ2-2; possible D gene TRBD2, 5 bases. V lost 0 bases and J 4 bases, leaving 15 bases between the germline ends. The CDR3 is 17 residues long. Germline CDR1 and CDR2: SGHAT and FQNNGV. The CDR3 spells CASSLESTGRSTGELFF. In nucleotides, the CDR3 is TGTGCCAGCAGCTTAGAGTCAACGGGGAGATCCACCGGGGAGCTGTTTTTT.

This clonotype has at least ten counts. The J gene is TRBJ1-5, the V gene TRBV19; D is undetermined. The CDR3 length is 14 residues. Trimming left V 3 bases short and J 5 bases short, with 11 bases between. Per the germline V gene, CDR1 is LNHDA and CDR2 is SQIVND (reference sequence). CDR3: CASSISRRDQPQHF. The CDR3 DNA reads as TGTGCCAGTAGTATCTCCAGGAGGGATCAGCCCCAGCATTTT.

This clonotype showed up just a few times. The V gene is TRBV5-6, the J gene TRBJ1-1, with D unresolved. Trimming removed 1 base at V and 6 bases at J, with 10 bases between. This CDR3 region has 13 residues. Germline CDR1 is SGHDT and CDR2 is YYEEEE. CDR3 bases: TGTGCCAGCAGCTTGATCCGGGAGGCTGAAGCTTTCTTT. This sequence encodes CASSLIREAEAFF.

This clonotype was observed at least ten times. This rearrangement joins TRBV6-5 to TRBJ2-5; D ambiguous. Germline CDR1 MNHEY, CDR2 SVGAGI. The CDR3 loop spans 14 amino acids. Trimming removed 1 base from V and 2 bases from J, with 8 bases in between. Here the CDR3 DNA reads TGTGCCAGCAGTTACTACTTGGTGCAAGAGACCCAGTACTTC. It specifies CASSYYLVQETQYF.

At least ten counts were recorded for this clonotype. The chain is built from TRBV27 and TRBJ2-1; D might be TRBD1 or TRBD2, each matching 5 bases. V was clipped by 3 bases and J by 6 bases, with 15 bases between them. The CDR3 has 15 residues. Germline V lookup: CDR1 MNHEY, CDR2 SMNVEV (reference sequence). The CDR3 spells CASSFGTARFNEQFF. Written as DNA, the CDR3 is TGTGCCAGCAGTTTTGGGACGGCGAGATTCAATGAGCAGTTCTTC.

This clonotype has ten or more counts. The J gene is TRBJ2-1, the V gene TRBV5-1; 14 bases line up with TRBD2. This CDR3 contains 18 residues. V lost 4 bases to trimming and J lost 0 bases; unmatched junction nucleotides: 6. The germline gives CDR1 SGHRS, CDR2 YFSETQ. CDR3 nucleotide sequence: TGCGCCAGCAGCCAAGGACTAGCGGGGGGCAGCTCCTACAATGAGCAGTTCTTC. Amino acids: CASSQGLAGGSSYNEQFF.

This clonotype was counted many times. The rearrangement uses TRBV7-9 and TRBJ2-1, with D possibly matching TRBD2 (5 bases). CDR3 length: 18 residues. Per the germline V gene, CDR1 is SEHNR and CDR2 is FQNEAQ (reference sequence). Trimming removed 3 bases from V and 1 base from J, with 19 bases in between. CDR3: CASSFRPGSLPSYNEQFF. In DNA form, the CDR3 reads TGTGCCAGCAGCTTCCGTCCGGGGAGTCTGCCGTCCTACAATGAGCAGTTCTTC.

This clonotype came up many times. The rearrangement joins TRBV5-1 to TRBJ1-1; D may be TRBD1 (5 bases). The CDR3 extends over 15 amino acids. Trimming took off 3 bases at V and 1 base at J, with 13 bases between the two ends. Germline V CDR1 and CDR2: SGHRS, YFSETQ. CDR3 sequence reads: CASSSTPTANTEAFF. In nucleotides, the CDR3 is TGCGCCAGCAGCTCTACTCCGACAGCGAACACTGAAGCTTTCTTT.

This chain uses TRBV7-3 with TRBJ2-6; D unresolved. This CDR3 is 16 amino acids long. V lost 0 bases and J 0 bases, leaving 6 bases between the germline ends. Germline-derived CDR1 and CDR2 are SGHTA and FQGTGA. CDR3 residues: CASSLTPDSGANVLTF. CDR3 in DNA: TGTGCCAGCAGCTTAACACCCGACTCTGGGGCCAACGTCCTGACTTTC.

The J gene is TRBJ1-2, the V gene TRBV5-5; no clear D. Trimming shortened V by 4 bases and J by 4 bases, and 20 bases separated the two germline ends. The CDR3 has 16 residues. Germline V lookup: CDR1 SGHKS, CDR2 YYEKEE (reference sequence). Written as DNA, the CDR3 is TGTGCCAGCAGCCTAAGGACTATGGAAGGAAGCTATGGCTACACCTTC. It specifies CASSLRTMEGSYGYTF.

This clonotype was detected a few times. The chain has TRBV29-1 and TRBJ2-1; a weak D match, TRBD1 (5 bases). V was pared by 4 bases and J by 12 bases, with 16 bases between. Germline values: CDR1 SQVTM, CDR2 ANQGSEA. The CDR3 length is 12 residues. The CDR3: CSVVYRHGGQFF. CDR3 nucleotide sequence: TGCAGCGTTGTTTACAGGCACGGTGGGCAGTTCTTC.

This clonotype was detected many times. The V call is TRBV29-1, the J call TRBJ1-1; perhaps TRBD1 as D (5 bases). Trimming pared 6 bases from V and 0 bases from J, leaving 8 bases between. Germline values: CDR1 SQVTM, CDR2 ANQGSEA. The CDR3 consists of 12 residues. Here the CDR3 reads CSVGLMNTEAFF. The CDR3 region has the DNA TGCAGCGTGGGACTGATGAACACTGAAGCTTTCTTT.

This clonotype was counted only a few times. CDR3 bases: TGTGCCAGCAGCCCGTCCCCACCAGGGAGGGCCGAGCAGTACGTC. Translating it yields CASSPSPPGRAEQYV. The genes are TRBV6-1 and TRBJ2-7; 7 bases line up with TRBD2. V shed 6 bases, J shed 6 bases, and the junction held 14 bases outside the gene matches. CDR3 size: 15 residues. CDR1 and CDR2 (germline): MNHNS, SASEGT.

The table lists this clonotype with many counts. The CDR3 coding sequence is TGTGCCAGCAGCTTGATCGGGACAGGGGAATATGGCTACACCTTC. Translating it yields CASSLIGTGEYGYTF. V gene TRBV5-8 combines with J gene TRBJ1-2, with TRBD1 matching 10 bases. V lost 1 base to trimming and J lost 5 bases; unmatched junction nucleotides: 5. The CDR3 covers 15 residues. The germline CDR1 and CDR2 sequences are SGHTS and YDEGEE.

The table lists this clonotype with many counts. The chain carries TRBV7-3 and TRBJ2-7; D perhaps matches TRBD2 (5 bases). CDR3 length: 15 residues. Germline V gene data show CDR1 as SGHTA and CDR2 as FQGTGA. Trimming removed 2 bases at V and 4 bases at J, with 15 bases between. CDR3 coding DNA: TGTGCCAGCAGCTTAGAGGGCAGGCCCGTTTACGAGCAGTACTTC. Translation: CASSLEGRPVYEQYF. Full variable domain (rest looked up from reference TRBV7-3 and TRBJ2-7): GAGVSQTPSNKVTEKGKYVELRCDPISGHTALYWYRQSLGQGPEFLIYFQGTGAADDSGLPNDRFFAVRPEGSVSTLKIQRTERGDSAVYLCASSLEGRPVYEQYFGPGTRLTVT.

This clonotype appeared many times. The CDR3: CASSQVLRAPGPDNGYTF. Here the CDR3 DNA reads TGTGCCAGCAGCCAAGTTTTGCGAGCACCGGGACCCGATAATGGCTACACCTTC. The chain carries TRBV3-1 and TRBJ1-2, with a possible D match to TRBD1 (5 bases). Deletions cut 1 base from V and 6 bases from J, with 24 bases between. This CDR3 has 18 residues. Germline CDR1 LGHDT, CDR2 YNNKEL (reference sequence). The variable domain in full, with the rest retrieved from reference TRBV3-1 and TRBJ1-2, is DTAVSQTPKYLVTQMGNDKSIKCEQNLGHDTMYWYKQDSKKFLKIMFSYNNKELIINETVPNRFSPKSPDKAHLNLHINSLELGDSAVYFCASSQVLRAPGPDNGYTFGSGTRLTVV.

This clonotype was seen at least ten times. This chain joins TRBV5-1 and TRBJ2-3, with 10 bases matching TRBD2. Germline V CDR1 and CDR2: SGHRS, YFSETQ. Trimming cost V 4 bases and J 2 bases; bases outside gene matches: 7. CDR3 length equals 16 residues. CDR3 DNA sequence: TGCGCCAGCAGCATCGTGACTAGCGGGTTCACAGATACGCAGTATTTT. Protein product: CASSIVTSGFTDTQYF.

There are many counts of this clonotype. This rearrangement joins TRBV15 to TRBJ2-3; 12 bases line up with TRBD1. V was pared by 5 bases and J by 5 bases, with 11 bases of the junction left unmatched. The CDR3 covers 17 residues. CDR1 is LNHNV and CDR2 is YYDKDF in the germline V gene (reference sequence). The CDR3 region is CATSGFRDRGRLDTQYF. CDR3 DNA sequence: TGTGCCACCAGCGGTTTCCGGGACAGGGGGCGATTAGATACGCAGTATTTT.

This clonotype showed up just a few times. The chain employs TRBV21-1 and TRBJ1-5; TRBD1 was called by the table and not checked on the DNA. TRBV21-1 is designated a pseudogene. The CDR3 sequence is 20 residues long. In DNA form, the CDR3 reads TGTGCCAGCCCGACCCACTCTTGTGATACAGGGCAGGTAGGAAATCAGCCCCAGCATTTT. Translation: CASPTHSCDTGQVGNQPQHF.

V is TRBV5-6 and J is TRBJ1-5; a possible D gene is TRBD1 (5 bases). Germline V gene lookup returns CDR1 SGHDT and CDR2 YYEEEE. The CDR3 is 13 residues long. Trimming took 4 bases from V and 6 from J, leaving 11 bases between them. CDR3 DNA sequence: TGTGCCAGCAGCGGGGGTGGCGGTCAGCCCCAGCATTTT. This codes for CASSGGGGQPQHF.

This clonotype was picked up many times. CDR3 sequence reads: CASSDPGQTPTYEQYF. The CDR3 DNA is TGTGCCAGCAGTGACCCCGGACAGACGCCTACCTACGAGCAGTACTTC. The chain has TRBV6-4 and TRBJ2-7, with a possible D match to TRBD1 (6 bases). This CDR3 has 16 amino acids. V lost 2 bases to trimming and J lost 2 bases, with 16 bases between them. Germline CDR1 and CDR2: MRHNA and SNTAGT.

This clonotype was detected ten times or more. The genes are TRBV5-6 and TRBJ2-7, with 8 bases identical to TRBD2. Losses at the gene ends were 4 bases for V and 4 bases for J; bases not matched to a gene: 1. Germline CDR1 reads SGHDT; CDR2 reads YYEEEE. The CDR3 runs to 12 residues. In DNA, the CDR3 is TGTGCCAGCAGCAAGCGGGAGTACGAGCAGTACTTC. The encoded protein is CASSKREYEQYF.

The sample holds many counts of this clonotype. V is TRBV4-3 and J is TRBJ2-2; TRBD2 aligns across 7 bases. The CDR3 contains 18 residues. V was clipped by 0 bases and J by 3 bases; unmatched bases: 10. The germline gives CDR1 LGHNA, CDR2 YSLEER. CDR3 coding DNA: TGCGCCAGCAGCCAAGATTTTTTGGGGGGGGGTGACACCGGGGAGCTGTTTTTT. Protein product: CASSQDFLGGGDTGELFF.

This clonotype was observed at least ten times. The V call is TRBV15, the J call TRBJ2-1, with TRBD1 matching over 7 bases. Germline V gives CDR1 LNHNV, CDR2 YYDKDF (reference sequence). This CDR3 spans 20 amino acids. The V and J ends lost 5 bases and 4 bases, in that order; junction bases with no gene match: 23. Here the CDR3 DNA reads TGTGCCACCAGCGGTACAGGGGCCAACCACCCCCTCACGGCTTACAATGAGCAGTTCTTC. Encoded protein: CATSGTGANHPLTAYNEQFF.

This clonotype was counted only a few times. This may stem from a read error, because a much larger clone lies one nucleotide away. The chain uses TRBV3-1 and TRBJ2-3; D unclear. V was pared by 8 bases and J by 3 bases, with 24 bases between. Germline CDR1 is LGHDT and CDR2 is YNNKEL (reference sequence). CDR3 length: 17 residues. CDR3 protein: CASCLDRQRNDTDTQYF. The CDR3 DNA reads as TGTGCCAGCTGCCTCGATCGGCAAAGAAATGATACAGATACGCAGTATTTT.

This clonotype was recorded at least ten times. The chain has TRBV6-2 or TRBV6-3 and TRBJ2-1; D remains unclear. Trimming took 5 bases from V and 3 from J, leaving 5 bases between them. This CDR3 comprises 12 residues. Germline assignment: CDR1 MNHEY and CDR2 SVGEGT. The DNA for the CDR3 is TGTGCCAGCAGTCCCTACTACAATGAGCAGTTCTTC. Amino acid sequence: CASSPYYNEQFF.

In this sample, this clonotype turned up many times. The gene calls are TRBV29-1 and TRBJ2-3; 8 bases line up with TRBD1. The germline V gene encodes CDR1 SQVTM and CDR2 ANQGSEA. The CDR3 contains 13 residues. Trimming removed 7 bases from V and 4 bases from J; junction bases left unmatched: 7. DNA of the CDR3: TGCAGCGCACGGACAGGGAGAGCAGATACGCAGTATTTT. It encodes CSARTGRADTQYF.

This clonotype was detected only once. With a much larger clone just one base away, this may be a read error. The CDR3 here is CASSPRRLSPRKKLFF. The CDR3 region has the DNA TGTGCCAGCAGCCCGAGACGACTCAGCCCGAGGAAAAAACTGTTTTTT. The genes are TRBV7-6 and TRBJ1-4; no reliable D call. The CDR3 runs to 16 residues. The V end lost 5 bases, the J end lost 9 bases, and 22 bases lay between the germline ends. Germline values: CDR1 SGHVS, CDR2 FNYEAQ.